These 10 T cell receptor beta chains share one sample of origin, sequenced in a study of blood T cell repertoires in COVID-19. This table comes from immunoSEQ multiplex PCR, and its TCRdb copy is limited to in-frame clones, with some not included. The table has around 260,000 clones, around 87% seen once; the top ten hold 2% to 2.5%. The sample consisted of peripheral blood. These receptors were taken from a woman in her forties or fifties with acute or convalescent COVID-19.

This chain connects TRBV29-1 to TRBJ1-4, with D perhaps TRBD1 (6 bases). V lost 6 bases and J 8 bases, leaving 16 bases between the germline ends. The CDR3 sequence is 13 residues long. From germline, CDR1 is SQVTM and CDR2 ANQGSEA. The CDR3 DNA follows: TGCAGCGTGTGTACAGGGTTCAGGGAAAAACTGTTTTTT. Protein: CSVCTGFREKLFF.

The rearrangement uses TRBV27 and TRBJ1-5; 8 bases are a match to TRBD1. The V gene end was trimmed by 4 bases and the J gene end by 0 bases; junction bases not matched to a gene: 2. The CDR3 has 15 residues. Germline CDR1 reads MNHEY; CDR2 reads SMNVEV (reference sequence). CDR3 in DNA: TGTGCCAGCAGTTGGGGGACAGGTAGCAATCAGCCCCAGCATTTT. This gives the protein CASSWGTGSNQPQHF.

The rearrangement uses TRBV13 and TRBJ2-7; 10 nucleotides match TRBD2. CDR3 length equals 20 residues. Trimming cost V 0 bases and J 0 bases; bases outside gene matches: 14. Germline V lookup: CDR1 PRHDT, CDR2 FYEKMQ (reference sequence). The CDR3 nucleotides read TGTGCCAGCAGCTTAGGCCGTGTTTTTAGCGGGAGGACAAGCTCCTACGAGCAGTACTTC. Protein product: CASSLGRVFSGRTSSYEQYF.

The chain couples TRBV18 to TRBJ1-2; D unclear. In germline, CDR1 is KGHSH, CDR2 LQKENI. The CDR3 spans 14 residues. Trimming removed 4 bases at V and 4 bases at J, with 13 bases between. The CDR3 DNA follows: TGTGCCAGCTCACGCTCAGAACAGTCCTATGGCTACACCTTC. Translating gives CASSRSEQSYGYTF.

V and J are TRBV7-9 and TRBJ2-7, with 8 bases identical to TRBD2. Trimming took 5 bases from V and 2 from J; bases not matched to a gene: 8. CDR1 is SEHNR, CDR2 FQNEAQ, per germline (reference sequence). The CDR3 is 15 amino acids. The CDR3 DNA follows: TGTGCCAGCAGCGTCCCGGGACTAGAAACCTACGAGCAGTACTTC. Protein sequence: CASSVPGLETYEQYF.

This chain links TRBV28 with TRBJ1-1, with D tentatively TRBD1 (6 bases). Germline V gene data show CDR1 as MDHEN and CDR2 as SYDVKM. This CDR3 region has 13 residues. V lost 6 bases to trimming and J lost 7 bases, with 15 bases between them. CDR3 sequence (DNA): TGTGCCAGCAGCCGGACAGACTCTATTGAAGCTTTCTTT. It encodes CASSRTDSIEAFF.

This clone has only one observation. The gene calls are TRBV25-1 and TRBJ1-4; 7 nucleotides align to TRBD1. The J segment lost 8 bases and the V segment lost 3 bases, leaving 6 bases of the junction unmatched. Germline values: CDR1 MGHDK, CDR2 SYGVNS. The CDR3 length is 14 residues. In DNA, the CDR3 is TGTGCCAGCAGTGATACAGGGGAAGGCGAAAAACTGTTTTTT. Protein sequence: CASSDTGEGEKLFF.

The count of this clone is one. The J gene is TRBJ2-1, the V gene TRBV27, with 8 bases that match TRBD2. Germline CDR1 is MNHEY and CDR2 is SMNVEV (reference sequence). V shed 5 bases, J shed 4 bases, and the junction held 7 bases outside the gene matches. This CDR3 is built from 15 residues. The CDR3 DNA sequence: TGTGCCAGCAGTCCGGGACTAGTCGGATACAATGAGCAGTTCTTC. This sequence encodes CASSPGLVGYNEQFF.

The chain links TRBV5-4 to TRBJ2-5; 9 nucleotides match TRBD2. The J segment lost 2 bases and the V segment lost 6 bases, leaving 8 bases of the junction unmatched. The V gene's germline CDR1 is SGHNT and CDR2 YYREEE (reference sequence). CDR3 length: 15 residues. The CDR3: CASMWAGGRQETQYF. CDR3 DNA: TGTGCCAGCATGTGGGCGGGAGGGCGGCAAGAGACCCAGTACTTC.

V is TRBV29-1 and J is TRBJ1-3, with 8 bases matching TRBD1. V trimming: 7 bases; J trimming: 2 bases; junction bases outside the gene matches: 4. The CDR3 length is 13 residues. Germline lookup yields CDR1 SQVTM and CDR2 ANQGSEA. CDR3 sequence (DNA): TGCAGCGGAGCGGACAGGGCTGGAAACACCATATATTTT. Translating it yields CSGADRAGNTIYF.